Presented here are 14 T cell receptor beta chains from one specimen sequenced in a study of CD8+ T cells in alopecia areata. Investigators isolated RNA and reverse transcribed it into cDNA to act as the sequencing template. Sequencing used immunoSEQ multiplex PCR; TCRdb keeps in-frame clones, though not all of them. The data hold about 150,000 clones, with approximately 65% observed a single time. The sequenced sample was CD8+ T cells sorted from blood. The receptors were gathered from a human donor in good health.

This clone was counted only a few times. The chain recombines TRBV29-1 with TRBJ2-7; tentatively, D is TRBD1 (5 bases). Trimming shortened V by 0 bases and J by 3 bases, and 15 bases separated the two germline ends. Per germline, CDR1 SQVTM and CDR2 ANQGSEA. The CDR3 length is 15 residues. CDR3 loop: CSVEDTAREGYEQYF. The CDR3 bases are TGCAGCGTTGAAGACACTGCCAGGGAAGGCTACGAGCAGTACTTC.

In this sample, this clone turned up a few times. The chain combines TRBV29-1 with TRBJ2-1; D possibly corresponds to TRBD2 (6 bases). Trimming cost V 6 bases and J 3 bases, with 12 bases left between them. Germline CDR1 and CDR2: SQVTM and ANQGSEA. The CDR3 runs to 13 residues. The CDR3 loop reads CSVRDSNYNEQFF. The CDR3 DNA sequence: TGCAGCGTCCGGGACTCTAACTACAATGAGCAGTTCTTC.

This rearrangement joins TRBV2 to TRBJ2-5, with 11 bases matching TRBD1. Trimming cost V 8 bases and J 5 bases; bases outside gene matches: 10. From germline, CDR1 is SNHLY and CDR2 FYNNEI. The CDR3 extends over 15 amino acids. CDR3 region: CASGTGGSLSETQYF. DNA of the CDR3: TGTGCCAGCGGGACAGGGGGTTCGTTGAGCGAGACCCAGTACTTC.

The chain employs TRBV9 and TRBJ1-2; D ambiguous. The CDR3 spans 14 residues. Germline V gene data show CDR1 as SGDLS and CDR2 as YYNGEE. Deletions cut 4 bases from V and 5 bases from J, with 15 bases between. The CDR3 sequence is CASSTTNYPYGYTF. In nucleotides, the CDR3 is TGTGCCAGCAGCACAACGAACTACCCTTATGGCTACACCTTC. The full variable domain, completed using reference TRBV9 and TRBJ1-2, is DSGVTQTPKHLITATGQRVTLRCSPRSGDLSVYWYQQSLDQGLQFLIQYYNGEERAKGNILERFSAQQFPDLHSELNLSSLELGDSALYFCASSTTNYPYGYTFGSGTRLTVV.

This clone occurred a few times. The V call is TRBV29-1, the J call TRBJ1-1; D gene unclear. Per the germline V gene, CDR1 is SQVTM and CDR2 is ANQGSEA. The CDR3 loop spans 12 amino acids. V gave up 2 bases and J gave up 7 bases, with 11 bases separating them. As DNA, the CDR3 is TGCAGCGTTGAATCTGGGTACAATGAAGCTTTCTTT. This sequence encodes CSVESGYNEAFF.

The chain combines TRBV5-1 with TRBJ2-3, with D possibly TRBD2 on 6 matching bases. This CDR3 contains 14 residues. The ends were cut back, 3 bases at V and 6 bases at J, with 14 bases in the middle. Germline lookup yields CDR1 SGHRS and CDR2 YFSETQ. This CDR3 is CASSSGTLMDTQYF. CDR3 coding DNA: TGCGCCAGCAGCTCCGGGACTCTAATGGATACGCAGTATTTT.

The chain links TRBV27 to TRBJ1-2, with a possible D match to TRBD1 (5 bases). The CDR3 consists of 13 residues. The ends were cut back, 5 bases at V and 1 base at J, with 8 bases in the middle. Germline V gene data show CDR1 as MNHEY and CDR2 as SMNVEV (reference sequence). DNA for the CDR3: TGTGCCAGCAGTCGGGGGGTTAACTATGGCTACACCTTC. Its translation is CASSRGVNYGYTF.

DNA for the CDR3: TGTGCCAGCAGTTTTAGCGGGAATAGGGGCGAGCAGTACTTC. Residues: CASSFSGNRGEQYF. The chain recombines TRBV27 with TRBJ2-7, with 8 bases identical to TRBD2. Germline CDR1 and CDR2: MNHEY and SMNVEV (reference sequence). V shed 3 bases and J 6 bases; nucleotides not matched to a gene: 7. This CDR3 is 14 amino acids long.

This clone came up a few times. The chain carries TRBV2 and TRBJ2-7; the match to TRBD2 covers 14 bases. Trimming took 6 bases from V and 4 from J; bases not matched to a gene: 8. This CDR3 comprises 16 residues. Germline V gives CDR1 SNHLY, CDR2 FYNNEI. Written as DNA, the CDR3 is TGTGCCAGCAGCCCCTGGACTAGCGGGAGGCCGTACGAGCAGTACTTC. Translated: CASSPWTSGRPYEQYF. Full variable domain (rest looked up from reference TRBV2 and TRBJ2-7): EPEVTQTPSHQVTQMGQEVILRCVPISNHLYFYWYRQILGQKVEFLVSFYNNEISEKSEIFDDQFSVERPDGSNFTLKIRSTKLEDSAMYFCASSPWTSGRPYEQYFGPGTRLTVT.

This chain joins TRBV6-1 and TRBJ2-7, with no clear D. The CDR3 is made up of 14 amino acids. The V gene's germline CDR1 is MNHNS and CDR2 SASEGT. V lost 0 bases and J 6 bases, leaving 12 bases between the germline ends. The CDR3 DNA follows: TGTGCCAGCAGTGAAGCAGTGGCTGGGCTCGAGCAGTACTTC. Translating it yields CASSEAVAGLEQYF.

With regard to this clone: A read error may account for a junction end that differs from germline. The genes are TRBV5-6 and TRBJ2-7; 8 nucleotides align to TRBD1. The length of the CDR3 is 13 residues. CDR1 and CDR2 (germline): SGHDT, YYEEEE. DNA for the CDR3: TGTGCCAGCAGGTTGGGGACAGGCTACGAGCAGTACTTC. This sequence encodes CASRLGTGYEQYF.

V usage is TRBV16 and J usage is TRBJ2-7, with 7 bases that match TRBD1. The germline CDR1 and CDR2 sequences are KGHSY and FQNENV. This CDR3 region has 16 residues. With V trimmed by 4 bases and J by 2 bases, 11 bases remained unmatched. The CDR3 coding sequence is TGTGCCAGCAGCCCGAAATGGGCAGGGGGTACCTACGAGCAGTACTTC. Translation: CASSPKWAGGTYEQYF. Full variable domain (rest looked up from reference TRBV16 and TRBJ2-7): GEEVAQTPKHLVRGEGQKAKLYCAPIKGHSYVFWYQQVLKNEFKFLISFQNENVFDETGMPKERFSAKCLPNSPCSLEIQATKLEDSAVYFCASSPKWAGGTYEQYFGPGTRLTVT.

V is TRBV30 and J is TRBJ2-7; the D is unclear. The germline CDR1 and CDR2 sequences are GTSNPN and SVGIG (reference sequence). This CDR3 is built from 15 residues. The germline V and J ends were trimmed by 4 bases and 2 bases, with 18 bases remaining between them. This CDR3 reads CAWKPSGSLTYEQYF. As DNA, the CDR3 is TGTGCCTGGAAGCCCTCGGGCAGCTTAACCTACGAGCAGTACTTC.

The V and J genes are TRBV7-9 and TRBJ2-1, with a weak D call TRBD1 (6 bases). The germline CDR1 and CDR2 sequences are SEHNR and FQNEAQ (reference sequence). CDR3 length equals 14 residues. Trimming left V 1 base short and J 5 bases short, with 9 bases between. The CDR3 spells CASSLGQGNNEQFF. CDR3 DNA: TGTGCCAGCAGCTTAGGGCAGGGGAACAATGAGCAGTTCTTC.